Below, one T cell receptor (beta chain) is given with its context. The antigen remains unidentified. There are 15 residues in the CDR3. CDR1 SGDLS and CDR2 YYNGEE come from the germline V gene. J gave up 4 bases and V 4 bases, and 5 bases lay outside the gene matches. The record originates from a study of graft-versus-host responses after intestinal transplantation. Across the whole study: Transplants were multivisceral, liver-intestinal, or isolated intestinal. Every one of the recipients received anti-thymocyte globulin induction and afterwards took tacrolimus and steroids for around 3 years.

Clones were sequenced by immunoSEQ multiplex PCR, and TCRdb holds only the in-frame ones, with some missing. The sample has about 86,000 clones; more than 85% are singletons. The study's findings and limits: The study associated peak circulating GvH clone levels with early post-transplant HvG declines. The recipient marrow held GvH clones, and some of them showed up first in ileum or blood.

The clonotype originates from a human donor who received an intestinal transplant. The chain employs TRBV9 and TRBJ2-3, with 11 bases that match TRBD2. Sequences were derived from unstimulated CD8+ T cells sorted from spleen or lymph node cells, sampled before intestinal transplant. CDR3: CASSPGLAGSDTQYF. The DNA of the CDR3 is TGTGCCAGCAGCCCCGGACTAGCGGGTTCAGATACGCAGTATTTT.